The 24 T cell receptor beta chains given below trace back to one sample, sequenced in a study of vaccination and CD4 T cells after COVID-19. Antigen specificity for these receptors is unknown. Treatment: roughly 10-day PBMC culture with coronavirus spike peptide pools or control peptides (ViraFEST assay). Cultured CD4+ T cell DNA was sequenced using the Oncomine TCR Beta short-read assay. TCRdb redid the calling of the PCR reads with MiXCR, one entry per CDR3 protein. The sample lists some 26,000 distinct CDR3 sequences, roughly two thirds occurring once. The source material was CD4+ T cells from blood, cultured in vitro, sampled after SARS-CoV-2 vaccination. The receptors derive from a human donor who received a COVID-19 vaccine.

V gene TRBV25-1 combines with J gene TRBJ1-2; no definite D call. The length of the CDR3 is 14 residues. Per germline, CDR1 MGHDK and CDR2 SYGVNS. The V end was cut by 0 bases, the J end by 2 bases, with 7 bases between. DNA for the CDR3: TGTGCCAGCAGTGAATACGGACGGAACTATGGCTACACCTTC. Its translation is CASSEYGRNYGYTF.

The chain joins TRBV7-4 to TRBJ1-5; no firm D call. The V gene's germline CDR1 is SGHVT and CDR2 SQSDAQ. Deletions cut 7 bases from V and 3 bases from J, with 16 bases between. The CDR3 is 15 residues long. DNA of the CDR3: TGTGCCAGCACCGAAAGGGAAGAGGACAATCAGCCCCAGCATTTT. This codes for CASTEREEDNQPQHF.

The chain has TRBV30 and TRBJ1-2; the D gene is possibly TRBD1 (5 bases). CDR3 length: 13 residues. From germline, CDR1 is GTSNPN and CDR2 SVGIG (reference sequence). V lost 0 bases to trimming and J lost 4 bases, with 9 bases between them. The CDR3 is CAWSVGQGYGYTF. The DNA of the CDR3 is TGTGCCTGGAGTGTAGGTCAGGGCTATGGCTACACCTTC.

The chain carries TRBV9 and TRBJ1-2; TRBD1 might be the D (5 bases). Germline V gene data show CDR1 as SGDLS and CDR2 as YYNGEE. The V and J ends lost 2 bases and 4 bases respectively, with 15 bases between them. The CDR3 loop spans 15 amino acids. The CDR3 nucleotides are TGTGCCAGCAGCGTCGGGACCGGGACCTCCTATGGCTACACCTTC. Translating it yields CASSVGTGTSYGYTF.

The gene calls are TRBV20-1 and TRBJ2-5; the match to TRBD1 covers 7 bases. The CDR3 is made up of 14 amino acids. Germline V gene sequence: CDR1 DFQATT, CDR2 SNEGSKA (reference sequence). Losses at the gene ends were 3 bases for V and 5 bases for J; bases not matched to a gene: 9. The CDR3: CSASDRVRLETQYF. As DNA, the CDR3 is TGCAGTGCTAGCGACAGGGTCCGTCTGGAGACCCAGTACTTC.

The chain recombines TRBV5-1 with TRBJ2-5; D is uncertain. V lost 2 bases to trimming and J lost 2 bases, with 13 bases between them. The CDR3 runs to 15 residues. Germline CDR1 and CDR2: SGHRS and YFSETQ. CDR3 sequence: CASSLYRRLQETQYF. The CDR3 bases are TGCGCCAGCAGCTTATATAGAAGGCTGCAAGAGACCCAGTACTTC.

This clonotype was seen only a few times. The chain links TRBV20-1 to TRBJ1-5; D is undetermined. Germline CDR1 and CDR2: DFQATT and SNEGSKA (reference sequence). The CDR3 covers 15 residues. Trimming took off 3 bases at V and 4 bases at J, with 16 bases between the two ends. The DNA for the CDR3 is TGCAGTGCTAGTTTGGGCGCCTTTGGGAATCAGCCCCAGCATTTT. It specifies CSASLGAFGNQPQHF.

The CDR3 DNA is TGTGCCAGCAGCCCGGGAGGGGGTAAATCCATGAACACTGAAGCTTTCTTT. This translates into CASSPGGGKSMNTEAFF. This sequence joins TRBV28 and TRBJ1-1; weak D call: TRBD1 (6 bases). Germline V gene data show CDR1 as MDHEN and CDR2 as SYDVKM. The length of the CDR3 is 17 residues. V lost 6 bases and J 0 bases, leaving 20 bases between the germline ends.

This chain connects TRBV24-1 to TRBJ2-3; TRBD1 matches 7 bases. With 6 bases clipped from V and 4 bases from J, the junction kept 6 bases outside the gene matches. CDR3 size: 14 residues. CDR1 is KGHDR and CDR2 is SFDVKD in the germline V gene. The CDR3 spells CATSRTGVPDTQYF. CDR3 DNA sequence: TGTGCCACCAGTAGAACAGGGGTGCCAGATACGCAGTATTTT.

The chain recombines TRBV24-1 with TRBJ1-1; D unclear. Trimming took 5 bases from V and 5 from J, leaving 17 bases between them. This CDR3 has 15 residues. CDR1 and CDR2 from the germline V gene are KGHDR and SFDVKD. CDR3 in DNA: TGTGCCACCAGTGTTTCTGTGGGCTCGGAAACTGAAGCTTTCTTT. It translates to CATSVSVGSETEAFF.

This clonotype showed up just a few times. This chain joins TRBV6-1 and TRBJ2-5; TRBD2 matches at 12 bases. The germline CDR1 and CDR2 sequences are MNHNS and SASEGT. Trimming removed 2 bases from V and 4 bases from J; junction bases left unmatched: 11. The CDR3 has 18 amino acids. The chain's CDR3 is CASSELGLAGLGGETQYF. DNA for the CDR3: TGTGCCAGCAGTGAACTAGGACTAGCGGGGTTAGGGGGAGAGACCCAGTACTTC.

The chain carries TRBV24-1 and TRBJ2-1; 9 positions match TRBD2. CDR1 is KGHDR and CDR2 is SFDVKD in the germline V gene. V lost 5 bases, J lost 5 bases, and 9 bases stayed unmatched. The CDR3 contains 16 residues. CDR3 protein: CATSGGAGGTNNEQFF. In DNA, the CDR3 is TGTGCCACCAGTGGGGGGGCGGGGGGGACGAACAATGAGCAGTTCTTC.

The table lists this clonotype with a few counts. The chain links TRBV19 to TRBJ2-3; D might be TRBD1 (5 bases). Germline CDR1 is LNHDA and CDR2 is SQIVND (reference sequence). Between the trimmed V and J ends, which lost 6 bases and 3 bases, there was a span of 16 bases. The CDR3 length is 15 residues. The CDR3 region has the DNA TGTGCCAGTAGATTGACAGCTAGAACAACAGATACGCAGTATTTT. Its translation is CASRLTARTTDTQYF.

The chain links TRBV6-1 to TRBJ2-7; D is undetermined. V lost 5 bases and J 3 bases, leaving 5 bases between the germline ends. The CDR3 is 11 residues long. Per germline, CDR1 MNHNS and CDR2 SASEGT. CDR3 sequence: CASSNLYEQYF. CDR3 coding DNA: TGTGCCAGCAGTAATCTCTACGAGCAGTACTTC.

The chain has TRBV20-1 and TRBJ1-1; TRBD1 matches at 7 bases. CDR1 and CDR2 (germline): DFQATT, SNEGSKA (reference sequence). V lost 6 bases, J lost 6 bases, and 10 bases stayed unmatched. This CDR3 region has 13 residues. This CDR3 reads CSAERGGAAEAFF. The DNA for the CDR3 is TGCAGTGCGGAGAGAGGGGGCGCGGCTGAAGCTTTCTTT.

The V call is TRBV12-3 or TRBV12-4, the J call TRBJ2-3, with TRBD2 matching over 8 bases. The CDR3 length is 15 residues. J lost 2 bases, V lost 6 bases, and 7 bases had no gene match. The CDR3 loop is CASSQSGSFTDTQYF. CDR3 nucleotides: TGTGCCAGCAGCCAAAGCGGGAGCTTCACAGATACGCAGTATTTT.

The chain carries TRBV18 and TRBJ2-7; maybe TRBD2 (7 bases). Germline-derived CDR1 and CDR2 are KGHSH and LQKENI. The CDR3 consists of 12 residues. V gave up 10 bases and J gave up 5 bases, with 15 bases separating them. The CDR3 DNA sequence: TGTGCCACCGAGGGAGGGGGGGACGAGCAGTACTTC. This translates into CATEGGGDEQYF. The full variable domain, its missing parts supplied by reference TRBV18 and TRBJ2-7, is NAGVMQNPRHLVRRRGQEARLRCSPMKGHSHVYWYRQLPEEGLKFMVYLQKENIIDESGMPKERFSAEFPKEGPSILRIQQVVRGDSAAYFCATEGGGDEQYFGPGTRLTVT.

This clonotype was recorded once. The chain is built from TRBV19 and TRBJ1-5; D might be TRBD1 (6 bases). Trimming removed 7 bases from V and 2 bases from J, with 9 bases in between. This CDR3 contains 13 residues. The germline V gene has CDR1 LNHDA and CDR2 SQIVND (reference sequence). CDR3 loop: CASTRTGNQPQHF. The DNA for the CDR3 is TGTGCCAGTACCAGGACAGGCAATCAGCCCCAGCATTTT.

This clonotype has only a few counts. The gene calls are TRBV27 and TRBJ1-2; 8 nucleotides match TRBD1. Germline V lookup: CDR1 MNHEY, CDR2 SMNVEV (reference sequence). Trimming took 6 bases from V and 1 from J; bases not matched to a gene: 7. CDR3 size: 15 residues. Written as DNA, the CDR3 is TGTGCCAGCAGGGCGGCGGACAGGGTTAACTATGGCTACACCTTC. As protein: CASRAADRVNYGYTF.

This clonotype was recorded once. The chain combines TRBV19 with TRBJ1-5, with 8 bases fitting TRBD1. CDR3 length: 18 residues. Per germline, CDR1 LNHDA and CDR2 SQIVND (reference sequence). The J segment lost 2 bases and the V segment lost 4 bases, leaving 13 bases of the junction unmatched. CDR3 in amino acids: CASSRPGQVLLGNQPQHF. Here the CDR3 DNA reads TGTGCCAGTAGTAGACCGGGACAGGTCCTCCTTGGCAATCAGCCCCAGCATTTT.

This clonotype was seen more than once but under ten times. The rearrangement joins TRBV24-1 to TRBJ1-2; the D gene is possibly TRBD1 (5 bases). Looked up from germline, CDR1 is KGHDR and CDR2 is SFDVKD. V lost 9 bases and J lost 1, with 14 bases in between. CDR3 length equals 14 residues. CDR3 sequence (DNA): TGTGCCACCGGTGCGAGTGACAGTAACTATGGCTACACCTTC. This codes for CATGASDSNYGYTF.

The rearrangement joins TRBV24-1 to TRBJ2-3; 11 nucleotides align to TRBD1. The germline CDR1 and CDR2 sequences are KGHDR and SFDVKD. Unmatched junction bases numbered 5, after V lost 2 bases and J lost 5 bases. The CDR3 length is 16 residues. The CDR3 DNA follows: TGTGCCACCAGTGATTCAGGACAGGGGGCGGGAGATACGCAGTATTTT. It yields the protein CATSDSGQGAGDTQYF.

The chain uses TRBV24-1 and TRBJ1-1, with D tentatively TRBD1 (5 bases). Germline V gene lookup returns CDR1 KGHDR and CDR2 SFDVKD. V gave up 2 bases and J gave up 5 bases, with 8 bases separating them. This CDR3 contains 13 residues. CDR3 sequence (DNA): TGTGCCACCAGTGATTGGGGCAGGACTGAAGCTTTCTTT. Translating gives CATSDWGRTEAFF.

The V gene is TRBV6-1, the J gene TRBJ2-2, with 8 bases fitting TRBD2. V lost 7 bases to trimming and J lost 7 bases; unmatched junction nucleotides: 8. The CDR3 is 14 amino acids. The germline V gene has CDR1 MNHNS and CDR2 SASEGT. CDR3 residues: CASINQGLGGELFF. Here the CDR3 DNA reads TGTGCCAGCATAAACCAGGGACTAGGCGGGGAGCTGTTTTTT.